This TCR beta chain was found in a study of T cells after yellow fever vaccination (dated by TCRdb to between 2018 and 2021). About the investigation overall: The SMART-Seq v4 Ultra Low Input RNA kit was used to prepare libraries from fractions with low cell numbers. Bulk TCR alpha and beta repertoires were sequenced longitudinally to track T-cell clones before and after primary and booster YFV17D yellow fever vaccination. Two healthy male donors, one aged 18 to 30 and one aged 30 to 40 years, were included in the cohort. Blood was drawn at multiple timepoints before and after primary and secondary immunization, with bulk PBMC replicates and cell subsets isolated. Overall study results and their limits: Because the study included only a couple of donors, the extent to which the findings can be generalized is limited. Because abundant contaminating clonotypes from the bulk population could be contained in FACS-sorted repertoires, computational filtering was required. Most clones expanded after primary vaccination were re-detected after the booster (96% of CD4 and around 86% of CD8), suggesting broad memory maintenance. A small fraction of clonotypes showed up in both the CD4 and CD8 compartments, probably as a result of convergent recombination. Compared with the primary T-cell response, the secondary T-cell response was weaker but faster, peaking on day 5 rather than day 15.

TCR cDNA was synthesized by 5'RACE template switching, through which a universal primer site and unique molecular identifiers were introduced. Priming of cDNA synthesis was performed from both the TCR alpha and TCR beta constant segments. Library amplification used two PCR steps, and the second PCR step added sample barcodes and sequencing adapters. Sequencing of libraries was done on Illumina HiSeq 2500 (2x100 bp) or NovaSeq (2x150 bp). The original methods were these. Demultiplexing of reads and collapsing into UMI consensus sequences were performed with MIGEC, and V(D)J alignment was carried out with MiXCR. Vaccine-responding clonotypes were defined with edgeR using replicate PBMC samples, requiring FDR below 0.01 and a log2 fold change above 5 up to day 15. CD4 or CD8 identity was assigned to each bulk clonotype according to whether the clonotype was present at higher abundance in the sequenced CD4 repertoire or the sequenced CD8 repertoire. The public reads were quality trimmed at Q25 with fastp and then assembled into clones with MiXCR by TCRdb, keeping productive beta chains. All rows with the same CDR3 protein become a single entry with the most common DNA and genes. The V and J calls and clone size are TCRdb's, not the authors'. The sample data list approximately 260,000 distinct CDR3 sequences, and 10% to 15% of these were observed just once. Roughly 0.5% of the sample belongs to the ten largest clones.

The germline V gene yields SQVTM for CDR1 and ANQGSEA for CDR2. Inclusive of the bounding cysteine and phenylalanine, the CDR3 is 11 residues long. Only the CDR3 DNA stays, 33 bases, in frame from base 1. A distance of 6 bases separates the germline ends of V and J, which lose 7 bases and 3 bases respectively. A remark on this clonotype: The specificity of this receptor is unknown. No much larger clonotype is one base removed from it; base qualities were not supplied.

This sample's treatment or condition label indicates: live attenuated yellow fever vaccine strain. PBMCs were isolated from peripheral blood using a standard Ficoll-Paque protocol. Dynabeads CD4 and CD8 positive selection kits were used to isolate the CD4 and CD8 T-cell fractions. TriZol was used to extract RNA from bulk PBMCs, CD4 and CD8 fractions, and dextramer-positive and dextramer-negative fractions. This clonotype originated in a man aged 30 to 39 who received the YFV17D yellow fever vaccine. The input for sequencing was CD4+ T cells sorted from PBMCs, taken 45 days after the yellow fever booster vaccination. Here the chain combines TRBV29-1 and TRBJ2-2, with no reliable assignment of the D segment. The nucleotide sequence reads TGCAGCGGACGAGACACCGGGGAGCTGTTTTTT. This sequence encodes CSGRDTGELFF.